Below are 10 T cell receptor beta chains sequenced from a single sample in a study of PD-1 blockade in mismatch repair-deficient tumors. Measured with immunoSEQ multiplex PCR; TCRdb has only the in-frame clones, and not every one. The data show about 14,000 clones, around 83% seen once. The sequencing here drew on PBMCs, taken around 15 weeks after starting pembrolizumab. These receptors all come from an adult with mismatch repair-deficient cancer.

About this clone itself: Other DNA sequences in the same sample also yield this CDR3. The gene calls are TRBV27 and TRBJ2-4; 8 bases align to TRBD2. Germline-derived CDR1 and CDR2 are MNHEY and SMNVEV (reference sequence). Unmatched junction bases numbered 5, after V lost 5 bases and J lost 5 bases. The length of the CDR3 is 14 residues. CDR3 coding DNA: TGTGCCAGCAGTAAGGGACTAGGGGAAAACATTCAGTACTTC. It is translated as CASSKGLGENIQYF.

The V call is TRBV28, the J call TRBJ2-3, with a weak D call TRBD1 (5 bases). The V and J ends lost 2 bases and 1 base respectively, with 34 bases between them. The CDR3 is 23 amino acids. Germline-derived CDR1 and CDR2 are MDHEN and SYDVKM. The CDR3 DNA follows: TGTGCCAGCAGTTTACGGGTTAATAACAACACTCCGGGTAGGGGTTTTCGCACAGATACGCAGTATTTT. It encodes CASSLRVNNNTPGRGFRTDTQYF. The full variable domain, with the rest looked up from reference TRBV28 and TRBJ2-3, is DVKVTQSSRYLVKRTGEKVFLECVQDMDHENMFWYRQDPGLGLRLIYFSYDVKMKEKGDIPEGYSVSREKKERFSLILESASTNQTSMYLCASSLRVNNNTPGRGFRTDTQYFGPGTRLTVL.

In DNA, the CDR3 is TGTGCCAGCAGTTTTCGGCGGGAGTGGTACTTC. This encodes CASSFRREWYF. J is TRBJ2-7 and V is TRBV27, with 7 bases identical to TRBD2. Germline V gene data show CDR1 as MNHEY and CDR2 as SMNVEV (reference sequence). This CDR3 contains 11 residues. The J segment lost 12 bases and the V segment lost 3 bases, leaving 5 bases of the junction unmatched.

The J gene is TRBJ2-7, the V gene TRBV18; no clear D. The CDR3 has 14 residues. Between the trimmed V and J ends, which lost 2 bases and 0 bases, there was a span of 8 bases. Per germline, CDR1 KGHSH and CDR2 LQKENI. DNA of the CDR3: TGTGCCAGCTCACCAGGCTCGCCCTCCTACGAGCAGTACTTC. Protein product: CASSPGSPSYEQYF. The full variable domain, with the rest looked up from reference TRBV18 and TRBJ2-7, is NAGVMQNPRHLVRRRGQEARLRCSPMKGHSHVYWYRQLPEEGLKFMVYLQKENIIDESGMPKERFSAEFPKEGPSILRIQQVVRGDSAAYFCASSPGSPSYEQYFGPGTRLTVT.

The chain combines TRBV21-1 with TRBJ1-2. TRBV21-1 is given as a pseudogene. The length of the CDR3 is 14 residues. The CDR3 coding sequence is TGTGCCAGCGCTCGGGGGGCCCCCAACTATGGCTACACCTTC. Translating gives CASARGAPNYGYTF.

The genes are TRBV30 and TRBJ2-1, with 9 nucleotides matching TRBD2. The CDR3 runs 14 residues. The germline gives CDR1 GTSNPN, CDR2 SVGIG (reference sequence). Germline trimming cut 0 bases from V and 8 bases from J; bases unmatched to any gene: 5. The CDR3 here is CAWSVQLAGHEQFF. The CDR3, as DNA: TGTGCCTGGAGTGTACAACTAGCGGGCCATGAGCAGTTCTTC.

V is TRBV19 and J is TRBJ1-1, with TRBD1 matching over 7 bases. CDR3 length equals 16 residues. Per germline, CDR1 LNHDA and CDR2 SQIVND (reference sequence). Unmatched junction bases numbered 8, after V lost 3 bases and J lost 1 base. The CDR3 coding sequence is TGTGCCAGTAGTATTACGGCAGGGGGACGGAACACTGAAGCTTTCTTT. Translation gives CASSITAGGRNTEAFF.

The chain recombines TRBV11-2 with TRBJ2-5; a weak D match, TRBD2 (6 bases). V gave up 0 bases and J gave up 7 bases, with 21 bases separating them. CDR3 length equals 17 residues. Per germline, CDR1 SGHAT and CDR2 FQNNGV. The CDR3 coding sequence is TGTGCCAGCAGCTTAGAAGGGATTACTAGTGCCGGGGGGACCCAGTACTTC. It yields the protein CASSLEGITSAGGTQYF.

The J gene is TRBJ2-7, the V gene TRBV15; TRBD2 might be the D (6 bases). The CDR3 is 14 residues long. The germline CDR1 and CDR2 sequences are LNHNV and YYDKDF (reference sequence). Trimming took off 1 base at V and 0 bases at J, with 7 bases between the two ends. The CDR3: CATSRGRGSYEQYF. As DNA, the CDR3 is TGTGCCACCAGCAGAGGGCGGGGCTCCTACGAGCAGTACTTC.

The rearrangement uses TRBV7-3 and TRBJ2-5, with 10 bases that match TRBD2. The length of the CDR3 is 14 residues. The V segment lost 6 bases and the J segment 2 bases; nucleotides outside the gene matches: 3. CDR1 is SGHTA, CDR2 FQGTGA, per germline. This chain's CDR3 is CASSRTSGQETQYF. CDR3 sequence (DNA): TGTGCCAGCAGTCGGACTAGCGGTCAAGAGACCCAGTACTTC.